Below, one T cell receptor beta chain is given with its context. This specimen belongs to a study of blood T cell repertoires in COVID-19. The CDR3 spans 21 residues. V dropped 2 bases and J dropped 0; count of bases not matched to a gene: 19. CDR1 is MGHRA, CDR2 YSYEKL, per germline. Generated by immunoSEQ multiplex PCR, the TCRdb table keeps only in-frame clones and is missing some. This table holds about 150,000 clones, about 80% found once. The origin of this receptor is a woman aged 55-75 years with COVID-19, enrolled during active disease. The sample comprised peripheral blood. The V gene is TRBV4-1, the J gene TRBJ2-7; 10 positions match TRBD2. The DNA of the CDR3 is TGCGCCAGCAGCCAACCACACGGGAGGGTAGCGGGAGGTGAGAGCTCCTACGAGCAGTACTTC. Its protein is CASSQPHGRVAGGESSYEQYF.